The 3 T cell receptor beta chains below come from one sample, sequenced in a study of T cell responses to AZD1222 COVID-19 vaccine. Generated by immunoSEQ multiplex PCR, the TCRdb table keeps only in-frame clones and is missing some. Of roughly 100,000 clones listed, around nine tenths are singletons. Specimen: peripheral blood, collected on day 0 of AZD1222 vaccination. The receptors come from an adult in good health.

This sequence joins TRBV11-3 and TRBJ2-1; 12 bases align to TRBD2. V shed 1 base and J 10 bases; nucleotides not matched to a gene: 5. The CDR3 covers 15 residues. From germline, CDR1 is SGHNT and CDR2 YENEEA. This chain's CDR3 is CASSLALTSGGEQFF. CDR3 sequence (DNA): TGTGCCAGCAGCTTAGCCCTGACTAGCGGGGGCGAGCAGTTCTTC.

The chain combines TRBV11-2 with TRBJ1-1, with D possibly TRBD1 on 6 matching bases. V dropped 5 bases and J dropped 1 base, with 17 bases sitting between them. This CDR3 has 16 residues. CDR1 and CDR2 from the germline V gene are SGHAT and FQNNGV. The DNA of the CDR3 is TGTGCCAGCAGCCCCGGGTGGGGGACACCGAACACTGAAGCTTTCTTT. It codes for CASSPGWGTPNTEAFF.

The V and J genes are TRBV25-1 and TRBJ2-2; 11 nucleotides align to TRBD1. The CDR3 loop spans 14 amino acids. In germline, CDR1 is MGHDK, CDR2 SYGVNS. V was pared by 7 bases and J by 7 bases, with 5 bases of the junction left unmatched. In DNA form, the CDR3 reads TGTGCCAGCACCGGACAGGGGGCTGTCGGGGAGCTGTTTTTT. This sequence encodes CASTGQGAVGELFF.